Below, 20 T cell receptor beta chains from the same sample are listed, as sequenced in a study of early T cells in non-severe SARS-CoV-2 infection. TCRdb reprocessed the 5' RACE reads via MiXCR and lists one record per CDR3 protein. The data show roughly 75,000 distinct CDR3 sequences, about a sixth seen once. Sequenced sample: whole blood. These receptors came from an adult who was a healthcare worker with PCR-confirmed SARS-CoV-2 infection or an uninfected control (not recorded which).

In DNA form, the CDR3 reads TGTGCCAGCAGTTCCAGGGGTAACATTCAGTACTTC. Its protein is CASSSRGNIQYF. The J gene is TRBJ2-4, the V gene TRBV28; possibly TRBD1 for D (6 bases). Germline V CDR1 and CDR2: MDHEN, SYDVKM. CDR3 length: 12 amino acids. V lost 4 bases, J lost 7 bases, and 8 bases lay in between.

The J gene is TRBJ1-3, the V gene TRBV3-1; D is unclear. The CDR3 runs to 13 residues. V was clipped by 1 base and J by 3 bases, with 4 bases between them. Germline V CDR1 and CDR2: LGHDT, YNNKEL (reference sequence). Here the CDR3 reads CASSQVDGNTIYF. The DNA of the CDR3 is TGTGCCAGCAGCCAAGTAGATGGAAACACCATATATTTT.

This clonotype was counted ten times or more. The J gene is TRBJ2-1, the V gene TRBV12-3 or TRBV12-4, with TRBD2 matching 10 bases. With 1 base clipped from V and 4 bases from J, the junction kept 1 base outside the gene matches. The CDR3 consists of 15 residues. The CDR3 protein is CASSLGAGGYNEQFF. The DNA of the CDR3 is TGTGCCAGCAGTTTAGGAGCGGGGGGGTACAATGAGCAGTTCTTC.

This clonotype was seen a few times. The rearrangement uses TRBV20-1 and TRBJ2-5, with D possibly being TRBD1 (5 bases). CDR1 and CDR2 (germline): DFQATT, SNEGSKA (reference sequence). CDR3 size: 13 residues. The V end was cut by 3 bases, the J end by 0 bases, with 8 bases between. Here the CDR3 DNA reads TGCAGTGCTAGTCAGGGATACCAAGAGACCCAGTACTTC. Translation: CSASQGYQETQYF.

V gene TRBV3-1 combines with J gene TRBJ2-1; D call uncertain. CDR3 length equals 16 residues. V lost 6 bases and J 7 bases, leaving 22 bases between the germline ends. Per the germline V gene, CDR1 is LGHDT and CDR2 is YNNKEL (reference sequence). DNA of the CDR3: TGTGCCAGCAGTGAGTTGGTGTTCGCGTTAGGGAATGAGCAGTTCTTC. Amino acids: CASSELVFALGNEQFF.

This clonotype has ten or more counts. The J gene is TRBJ2-1, the V gene TRBV25-1, with D perhaps matching TRBD1 (5 bases). The CDR3 is made up of 16 amino acids. CDR1 and CDR2 (germline): MGHDK, SYGVNS. The germline V and J ends were trimmed by 5 bases and 0 bases, with 14 bases remaining between them. CDR3 coding DNA: TGTGCCAGCAGTACTGAGTTAGGGGTCTCCTACAATGAGCAGTTCTTC. The encoded protein is CASSTELGVSYNEQFF.

V usage is TRBV27 and J usage is TRBJ2-1, with TRBD2 matching over 8 bases. V was pared by 4 bases and J by 5 bases, with 13 bases of the junction left unmatched. CDR1 is MNHEY and CDR2 is SMNVEV in the germline V gene (reference sequence). The CDR3 loop spans 17 amino acids. The CDR3 coding sequence is TGTGCCAGCAGTTCGGGGTGGGGGACTAGAGAAAACAATGAGCAGTTCTTC. It is translated as CASSSGWGTRENNEQFF.

The chain combines TRBV2 with TRBJ1-5; 8 bases align to TRBD1. The germline V gene encodes CDR1 SNHLY and CDR2 FYNNEI. The CDR3 contains 15 residues. V dropped 4 bases and J dropped 3; count of bases not matched to a gene: 5. The CDR3 reads CASSVRTGNNQPQHF. The CDR3 DNA sequence: TGTGCCAGCAGTGTCAGGACAGGGAACAATCAGCCCCAGCATTTT. The variable domain in full, completed from reference TRBV2 and TRBJ1-5, reads EPEVTQTPSHQVTQMGQEVILRCVPISNHLYFYWYRQILGQKVEFLVSFYNNEISEKSEIFDDQFSVERPDGSNFTLKIRSTKLEDSAMYFCASSVRTGNNQPQHFGDGTRLSIL.

This clonotype is a singleton in its sample. This chain links TRBV6-5 with TRBJ1-4; D ambiguous. This CDR3 comprises 14 residues. Looked up from germline, CDR1 is MNHEY and CDR2 is SVGAGI. V was pared by 2 bases and J by 11 bases, with 15 bases between. This CDR3 reads CASSYGTREKKLFF. The CDR3 DNA reads TGTGCCAGCAGTTACGGCACACGGGAGAAGAAACTGTTTTTT.

This chain joins TRBV2 and TRBJ1-4; D unclear. Per germline, CDR1 SNHLY and CDR2 FYNNEI. V was shortened by 4 bases and J by 7 bases, with 13 bases between the two germline ends. The CDR3 consists of 14 residues. CDR3 sequence: CASSVGIKGEKLFF. The DNA for the CDR3 is TGTGCCAGCAGTGTGGGGATAAAGGGTGAAAAACTGTTTTTT. Looking up the rest from reference TRBV2 and TRBJ1-4 gives the full variable domain: EPEVTQTPSHQVTQMGQEVILRCVPISNHLYFYWYRQILGQKVEFLVSFYNNEISEKSEIFDDQFSVERPDGSNFTLKIRSTKLEDSAMYFCASSVGIKGEKLFFGSGTQLSVL.

V and J are TRBV25-1 and TRBJ1-3; D is uncertain. CDR3 length: 15 residues. V shed 1 base and J shed 2 bases, with 9 bases lying between them. Per germline, CDR1 MGHDK and CDR2 SYGVNS. The CDR3 sequence is CASSELRQTGNTIYF. The CDR3 DNA reads TGTGCCAGCAGTGAATTGAGACAAACTGGAAACACCATATATTTT.

This clonotype was counted many times. V usage is TRBV27 and J usage is TRBJ2-1, with D perhaps assigned TRBD1 or TRBD2 (5 bases each). Germline V gene lookup returns CDR1 MNHEY and CDR2 SMNVEV (reference sequence). This CDR3 has 15 residues. The germline V and J ends were trimmed by 6 bases and 6 bases, with 18 bases remaining between them. CDR3 nucleotide sequence: TGTGCCAGCAGCTACCGGGACCCACCCCGCAATGAGCAGTTCTTC. Protein product: CASSYRDPPRNEQFF.

Only a few counts were recorded for this clonotype. The chain uses TRBV12-3 or TRBV12-4 and TRBJ2-2; D is perhaps TRBD1 (7 bases). This CDR3 is 15 amino acids long. Between the trimmed V and J ends, which lost 8 bases and 0 bases, there was a span of 13 bases. DNA for the CDR3: TGTGCCAGCCGGAGGGGGACAGCGAACACCGGGGAGCTGTTTTTT. Its translation is CASRRGTANTGELFF.

This clonotype was seen a few times. This chain links TRBV29-1 with TRBJ2-4; TRBD2 matches at 7 bases. Germline CDR1 reads SQVTM; CDR2 reads ANQGSEA. The CDR3 length is 13 residues. The V gene end was trimmed by 4 bases and the J gene end by 5 bases; junction bases not matched to a gene: 5. CDR3 loop: CSVAGLAENIQYF. The CDR3 DNA follows: TGCAGCGTTGCAGGGCTAGCGGAAAACATTCAGTACTTC.

This clonotype appeared a few times. The chain carries TRBV7-9 and TRBJ2-7; D uncertain. The CDR3 loop spans 14 amino acids. Trimming cost V 4 bases and J 2 bases, with 12 bases left between them. CDR1 SEHNR and CDR2 FQNEAQ come from the germline V gene (reference sequence). The CDR3 bases are TGTGCCAGCAGCTCAGAGTCCTACCCCTACGAGCAGTACTTC. This gives the protein CASSSESYPYEQYF. The full variable domain, with the rest looked up from reference TRBV7-9 and TRBJ2-7, is DTGVSQNPRHKITKRGQNVTFRCDPISEHNRLYWYRQTLGQGPEFLTYFQNEAQLEKSRLLSDRFSAERPKGSFSTLEIQRTEQGDSAMYLCASSSESYPYEQYFGPGTRLTVT.

This clonotype was seen many times. CDR3 DNA sequence: TGTGCCAGCAGCTTGGGATCTCTTAGTGCTACGCAGTATTTT. Residues: CASSLGSLSATQYF. The V call is TRBV5-6, the J call TRBJ2-3; D ambiguous. The germline V gene has CDR1 SGHDT and CDR2 YYEEEE. Trimming removed 0 bases from V and 8 bases from J, with 13 bases in between. The length of the CDR3 is 14 residues. The whole variable domain, filled in from reference TRBV5-6 and TRBJ2-3, reads DAGVTQSPTHLIKTRGQQVTLRCSPKSGHDTVSWYQQALGQGPQFIFQYYEEEERQRGNFPDRFSGHQFPNYSSELNVNALLLGDSALYLCASSLGSLSATQYFGPGTRLTVL.

This clonotype was recorded once. The chain uses TRBV6-4 and TRBJ1-1, with 10 bases fitting TRBD1. Germline V gene sequence: CDR1 MRHNA, CDR2 SNTAGT. CDR3 size: 14 residues. Unmatched junction bases numbered 5, after V lost 6 bases and J lost 4 bases. The DNA for the CDR3 is TGTGCCAGCAGGGGGACAGGGGAAGGCACTGAAGCTTTCTTT. It is translated as CASRGTGEGTEAFF.

CDR3: CASSLAPGLYGYTF. CDR3 nucleotide sequence: TGTGCCAGCAGCTTGGCTCCAGGGCTCTATGGCTACACCTTC. The chain uses TRBV5-4 and TRBJ1-2, with D possibly matching TRBD1 (5 bases). Germline V gives CDR1 SGHNT, CDR2 YYREEE (reference sequence). The length of the CDR3 is 14 residues. The V and J ends lost 0 bases and 4 bases respectively, with 10 bases between them. The variable domain in full, with the rest retrieved from reference TRBV5-4 and TRBJ1-2, is ETGVTQSPTHLIKTRGQQVTLRCSSQSGHNTVSWYQQALGQGPQFIFQYYREEENGRGNFPPRFSGLQFPNYSSELNVNALELDDSALYLCASSLAPGLYGYTFGSGTRLTVV.

V is TRBV19 and J is TRBJ1-5, with 7 bases aligning to TRBD1. Losses at the gene ends were 4 bases for V and 3 bases for J; bases not matched to a gene: 6. Germline V CDR1 and CDR2: LNHDA, SQIVND (reference sequence). The CDR3 totals 15 residues. CDR3 DNA sequence: TGTGCCAGTAGTACCGGGACAGCCAACAATCAGCCCCAGCATTTT. Encoded protein: CASSTGTANNQPQHF.

The V and J genes are TRBV21-1 and TRBJ1-1. TRBV21-1 counts as a pseudogene. The CDR3 length is 12 residues. CDR3 amino acids: CASSKRVTEAFF. The CDR3 bases are TGTGCCAGCAGCAAACGGGTCACTGAAGCTTTCTTT.